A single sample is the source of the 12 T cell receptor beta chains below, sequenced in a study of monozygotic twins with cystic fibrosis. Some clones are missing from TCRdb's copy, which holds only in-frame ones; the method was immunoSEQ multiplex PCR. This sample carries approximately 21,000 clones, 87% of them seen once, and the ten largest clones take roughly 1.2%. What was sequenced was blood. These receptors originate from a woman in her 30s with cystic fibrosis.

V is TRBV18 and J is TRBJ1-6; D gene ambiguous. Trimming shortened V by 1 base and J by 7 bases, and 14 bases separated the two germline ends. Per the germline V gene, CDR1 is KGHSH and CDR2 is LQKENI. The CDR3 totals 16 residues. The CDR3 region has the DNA TGTGCCAGCTCACCACGGTCAGACCGAGGGAATTCACCCCTCCACTTT. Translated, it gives CASSPRSDRGNSPLHF.

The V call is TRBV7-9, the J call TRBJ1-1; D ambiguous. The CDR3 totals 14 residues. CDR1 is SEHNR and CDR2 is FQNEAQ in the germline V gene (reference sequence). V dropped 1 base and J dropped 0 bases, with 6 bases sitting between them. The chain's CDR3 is CASSLVLMNTEAFF. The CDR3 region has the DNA TGTGCCAGCAGCTTAGTTCTAATGAACACTGAAGCTTTCTTT.

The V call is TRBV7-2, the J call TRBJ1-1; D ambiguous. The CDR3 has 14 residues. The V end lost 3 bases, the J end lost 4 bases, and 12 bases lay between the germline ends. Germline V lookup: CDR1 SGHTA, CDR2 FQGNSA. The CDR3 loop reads CASSFGILGTEAFF. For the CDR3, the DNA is TGTGCCAGCAGCTTCGGGATTCTTGGCACTGAAGCTTTCTTT.

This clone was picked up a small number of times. CDR3 protein: CASSPSTGDYGYTF. CDR3 DNA sequence: TGTGCCAGCAGCCCATCGACAGGGGACTATGGCTACACCTTC. The rearrangement links TRBV11-2 to TRBJ1-2, with 8 bases matching TRBD1. CDR3 size: 14 residues. CDR1 SGHAT and CDR2 FQNNGV come from the germline V gene. The V gene end was trimmed by 5 bases and the J gene end by 3 bases; junction bases not matched to a gene: 5.

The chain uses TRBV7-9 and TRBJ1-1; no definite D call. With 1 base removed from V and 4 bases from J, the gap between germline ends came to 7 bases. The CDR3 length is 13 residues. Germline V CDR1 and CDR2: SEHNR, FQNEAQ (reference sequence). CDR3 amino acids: CASSLGGATEAFF. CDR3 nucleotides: TGTGCCAGCAGCTTAGGGGGAGCCACTGAAGCTTTCTTT.

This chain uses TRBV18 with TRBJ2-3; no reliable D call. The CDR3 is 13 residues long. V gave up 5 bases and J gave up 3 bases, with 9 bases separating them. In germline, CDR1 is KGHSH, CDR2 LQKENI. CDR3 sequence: CASSSVGTDTQYF. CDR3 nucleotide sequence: TGTGCCAGCTCATCCGTGGGAACAGATACGCAGTATTTT.

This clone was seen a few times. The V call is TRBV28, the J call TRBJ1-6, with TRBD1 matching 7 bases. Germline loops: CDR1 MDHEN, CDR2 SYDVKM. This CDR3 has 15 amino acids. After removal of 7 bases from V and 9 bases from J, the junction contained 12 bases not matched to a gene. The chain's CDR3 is CASNRPPGGLSPLHF. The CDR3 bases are TGTGCCAGCAACCGCCCACCAGGGGGGCTTTCACCCCTCCACTTT.

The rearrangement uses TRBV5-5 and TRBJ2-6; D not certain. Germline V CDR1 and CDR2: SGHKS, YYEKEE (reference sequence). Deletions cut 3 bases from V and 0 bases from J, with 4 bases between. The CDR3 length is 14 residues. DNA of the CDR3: TGTGCCAGCAGCTGGAGCTCTGGGGCCAACGTCCTGACTTTC. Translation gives CASSWSSGANVLTF. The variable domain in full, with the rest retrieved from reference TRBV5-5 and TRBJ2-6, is DAGVTQSPTHLIKTRGQQVTLRCSPISGHKSVSWYQQVLGQGPQFIFQYYEKEERGRGNFPDRFSARQFPNYSSELNVNALLLGDSALYLCASSWSSGANVLTFGAGSRLTVL.

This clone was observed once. Here the CDR3 DNA reads TGTGCCAGCAGCCAAACGGGGACAGGCCGCTCTGGAAACACCATATATTTT. Its translation: CASSQTGTGRSGNTIYF. The chain employs TRBV4-2 and TRBJ1-3; 8 nucleotides align to TRBD1. The germline V gene encodes CDR1 LGHNA and CDR2 YNFKEQ. The CDR3 loop spans 17 amino acids. V dropped 2 bases and J dropped 0; count of bases not matched to a gene: 6.

The CDR3 sequence: CASSLITGTYNEQFF. DNA of the CDR3: TGCGCCAGCAGCTTGATCACAGGTACCTACAATGAGCAGTTCTTC. This sequence joins TRBV5-1 and TRBJ2-1, with a weak D call TRBD1 (5 bases). Germline assignment: CDR1 SGHRS and CDR2 YFSETQ. Trimming shortened V by 1 base and J by 2 bases, and 10 bases separated the two germline ends. This CDR3 is built from 15 residues.

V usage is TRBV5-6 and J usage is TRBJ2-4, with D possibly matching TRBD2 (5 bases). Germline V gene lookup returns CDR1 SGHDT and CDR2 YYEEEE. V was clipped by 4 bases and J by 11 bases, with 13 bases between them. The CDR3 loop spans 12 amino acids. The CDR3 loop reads CASSQSRDVQYF. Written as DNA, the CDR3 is TGTGCCAGCAGCCAGTCCCGGGATGTTCAGTACTTC.

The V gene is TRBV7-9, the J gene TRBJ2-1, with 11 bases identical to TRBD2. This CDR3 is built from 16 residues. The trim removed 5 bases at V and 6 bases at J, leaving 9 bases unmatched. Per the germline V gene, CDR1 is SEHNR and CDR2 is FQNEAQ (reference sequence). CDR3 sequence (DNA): TGTGCCAGCAGCCGCCGCGGGACTAGCGGCCTCAATGAGCAGTTCTTC. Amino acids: CASSRRGTSGLNEQFF.